Each of the 32 T cell receptor beta chains below was sequenced from the same sample in a study of T cell responses to AZD1222 COVID-19 vaccine. Generated by immunoSEQ multiplex PCR, the TCRdb table keeps only in-frame clones and is missing some. The sample contains about 62,000 clones, around 90% of which appear only once. The sample here was peripheral blood, taken on day 0 of AZD1222 vaccination. The receptors were gathered from an adult in good health.

This CDR3 reads CASSLNSQAFF. The CDR3, as DNA: TGTGCCAGCAGTTTAAACAGTCAAGCTTTCTTT. The genes are TRBV27 and TRBJ1-1; D is unclear. Germline CDR1 and CDR2: MNHEY and SMNVEV (reference sequence). V was pared by 2 bases and J by 9 bases, with 7 bases between. CDR3 length: 11 residues.

J is TRBJ1-1 and V is TRBV7-3; D remains unclear. V lost 3 bases to trimming and J lost 3 bases, with 8 bases between them. Looked up from germline, CDR1 is SGHTA and CDR2 is FQGTGA. The CDR3 has 13 residues. The CDR3: CASSLQEDTEAFF. CDR3 DNA sequence: TGTGCCAGCAGCTTGCAAGAGGACACTGAAGCTTTCTTT.

The chain has TRBV18 and TRBJ1-2; D not certain. CDR1 is KGHSH, CDR2 LQKENI, per germline. The CDR3 has 14 residues. V lost 2 bases to trimming and J lost 1 base, with 8 bases between them. The CDR3 loop reads CASSPVEINYGYTF. As DNA, the CDR3 is TGTGCCAGCTCACCAGTAGAGATTAACTATGGCTACACCTTC.

The V call is TRBV27, the J call TRBJ1-1; the match to TRBD1 covers 9 bases. Germline V gene lookup returns CDR1 MNHEY and CDR2 SMNVEV (reference sequence). CDR3 size: 19 residues. V lost 5 bases, J lost 3 bases, and 19 bases stayed unmatched. CDR3: CASSPSIYRGRGKDTEAFF. The CDR3, as DNA: TGTGCCAGCAGTCCCTCTATATACAGGGGGCGGGGGAAGGACACTGAAGCTTTCTTT.

The CDR3 nucleotides are TGTGCCAGCAGTGAAGTCCCGGGTGGGGGTAACTCTGGAAACACCATATATTTT. Its protein product is CASSEVPGGGNSGNTIYF. The chain recombines TRBV2 with TRBJ1-3; a weak D match, TRBD1 (5 bases). Between the trimmed V and J ends, which lost 1 base and 0 bases, there was a span of 16 bases. Germline CDR1 SNHLY, CDR2 FYNNEI. The CDR3 is 18 amino acids.

This clone was seen only once. The chain has TRBV5-1 and TRBJ1-1; 7 nucleotides agree with TRBD1. The CDR3 length is 13 residues. The trim removed 6 bases at V and 3 bases at J, leaving 5 bases unmatched. Per the germline V gene, CDR1 is SGHRS and CDR2 is YFSETQ. The CDR3 nucleotides are TGCGCCAGCATTCGTACAGGGGACACTGAAGCTTTCTTT. Amino acids: CASIRTGDTEAFF.

The rearrangement links TRBV7-9 to TRBJ1-6; D is undetermined. Trimming took off 1 base at V and 10 bases at J, with 5 bases between the two ends. CDR1 is SEHNR and CDR2 is FQNEAQ in the germline V gene (reference sequence). CDR3 length: 12 residues. CDR3 sequence reads: CASSLEQSPLHF. Written as DNA, the CDR3 is TGTGCCAGCAGCTTAGAGCAGTCACCCCTCCACTTT.

This chain connects TRBV7-9 to TRBJ2-2; D is perhaps TRBD2 (6 bases). In germline, CDR1 is SEHNR, CDR2 FQNEAQ (reference sequence). V gave up 1 base and J gave up 3 bases, with 18 bases separating them. This CDR3 region has 18 residues. In nucleotides, the CDR3 is TGTGCCAGCAGCTTAGGAGGGGACTGGACGGGGGACACCGGGGAGCTGTTTTTT. Protein: CASSLGGDWTGDTGELFF.

CDR3: CASSQGTGTYGYTF. CDR3 coding DNA: TGCGCCAGCAGCCAAGGTACAGGGACCTATGGCTACACCTTC. J is TRBJ1-2 and V is TRBV4-1; perhaps TRBD1 as D (6 bases). The CDR3 covers 14 residues. Trimming took off 1 base at V and 4 bases at J, with 10 bases between the two ends. CDR1 is MGHRA, CDR2 YSYEKL, per germline.

The rearrangement links TRBV27 to TRBJ1-1; D is perhaps TRBD1 (5 bases). The CDR3 loop spans 14 amino acids. V lost 2 bases and J lost 4, with 11 bases in between. Germline assignment: CDR1 MNHEY and CDR2 SMNVEV (reference sequence). CDR3 DNA sequence: TGTGCCAGCAGTTTAGTGCAGCAGGGCACTGAAGCTTTCTTT. Protein product: CASSLVQQGTEAFF.

The V call is TRBV7-9, the J call TRBJ1-2; the match to TRBD1 covers 7 bases. The junction had 10 bases not matched to a gene; V was cut back by 5 bases and J by 4 bases. The CDR3 length is 15 residues. The germline gives CDR1 SEHNR, CDR2 FQNEAQ (reference sequence). The CDR3 bases are TGTGCCAGCAGCCCCACCAGGGGGTTTGGCTATGGCTACACCTTC. The encoded protein is CASSPTRGFGYGYTF.

This clone was seen a single time. The chain uses TRBV5-1 and TRBJ2-3; a weak D match, TRBD2 (5 bases). Trimming stripped 1 base from V and 2 bases from J, with 11 bases between. This CDR3 is 15 amino acids long. The germline CDR1 and CDR2 sequences are SGHRS and YFSETQ. The DNA of the CDR3 is TGCGCCAGCAGCTTGCGGCTAGCCCTCACAGATACGCAGTATTTT. The encoded protein is CASSLRLALTDTQYF.

V gene TRBV30 combines with J gene TRBJ1-5; possible D gene TRBD1, 6 bases. This CDR3 region has 13 residues. Germline loops: CDR1 GTSNPN, CDR2 SVGIG (reference sequence). Trimming cost V 3 bases and J 7 bases, with 13 bases left between them. CDR3 residues: CAWSEQGNQPQHF. CDR3 in DNA: TGTGCCTGGAGCGAACAGGGAAACCAGCCCCAGCATTTT.

The gene calls are TRBV5-4 and TRBJ2-2; 8 bases align to TRBD1. After removal of 0 bases from V and 0 bases from J, the junction contained 4 bases not matched to a gene. This CDR3 spans 17 amino acids. CDR1 and CDR2 (germline): SGHNT, YYREEE (reference sequence). The CDR3, as DNA: TGTGCCAGCAGCTTGGCAGGGGGCGCGGCGAACACCGGGGAGCTGTTTTTT. Amino acid sequence: CASSLAGGAANTGELFF.

Only one count was recorded for this clone. The rearrangement links TRBV11-2 to TRBJ1-1, with D maybe TRBD1 (5 bases). Trimming cost V 5 bases and J 9 bases, with 10 bases left between them. The CDR3 extends over 11 amino acids. Per the germline V gene, CDR1 is SGHAT and CDR2 is FQNNGV. The CDR3 sequence: CASSVRQQAFF. CDR3 nucleotides: TGTGCCAGCAGCGTAAGACAGCAAGCTTTCTTT.

This clone was found once. The V gene is TRBV7-3, the J gene TRBJ1-1, with 8 bases that match TRBD1. CDR3 length: 14 residues. J was trimmed by 3 bases and V by 5 bases; bases with no gene match: 5. The germline V gene encodes CDR1 SGHTA and CDR2 FQGTGA. CDR3 DNA: TGTGCCAGCAGCCCCCAACAGGGGGACACTGAAGCTTTCTTT. Amino acids: CASSPQQGDTEAFF. The variable domain in full, completed from reference TRBV7-3 and TRBJ1-1, reads GAGVSQTPSNKVTEKGKYVELRCDPISGHTALYWYRQSLGQGPEFLIYFQGTGAADDSGLPNDRFFAVRPEGSVSTLKIQRTERGDSAVYLCASSPQQGDTEAFFGQGTRLTVV.

CDR3 bases: TGTGCCTGGAGTGGGGGGTTTACTGGAAACACCATATATTTT. Translating gives CAWSGGFTGNTIYF. The genes are TRBV30 and TRBJ1-3, with a tentative D call TRBD1 (5 bases). Germline CDR1 reads GTSNPN; CDR2 reads SVGIG (reference sequence). The V gene lost 1 base and the J gene lost 2 bases, with 9 bases spanning the gap. The CDR3 runs 14 residues.

The rearrangement links TRBV24-1 to TRBJ1-2; tentatively, D is TRBD1 (5 bases). The CDR3 runs 16 residues. Germline V CDR1 and CDR2: KGHDR, SFDVKD. V lost 4 bases and J 2 bases, leaving 16 bases between the germline ends. The CDR3 nucleotides read TGTGCCACCAGTGACCGACAGTGGGCAGAAAACTATGGCTACACCTTC. It yields the protein CATSDRQWAENYGYTF.

The rearrangement uses TRBV13 and TRBJ2-2, with 10 bases aligning to TRBD2. The V gene end was trimmed by 0 bases and the J gene end by 3 bases; junction bases not matched to a gene: 7. CDR1 is PRHDT, CDR2 FYEKMQ, per germline (reference sequence). The CDR3 length is 18 residues. CDR3 nucleotides: TGTGCCAGCAGCTTAGGCGCCCTAGCGGGGGCCCACACCGGGGAGCTGTTTTTT. It yields the protein CASSLGALAGAHTGELFF.

This clone was seen just once. V usage is TRBV10-3 and J usage is TRBJ1-2, with D maybe TRBD1 (5 bases). Germline CDR1 reads ENHRY; CDR2 reads SYGVKD. The CDR3 covers 14 residues. Trimming stripped 5 bases from V and 3 bases from J, with 13 bases between. This CDR3 reads CAISNIGDHYGYTF. The CDR3 DNA reads TGTGCCATCAGTAATATAGGGGATCACTATGGCTACACCTTC.

This clone was seen a single time. The chain carries TRBV19 and TRBJ1-6, with D possibly TRBD1 on 5 matching bases. The CDR3 length is 15 residues. CDR1 LNHDA and CDR2 SQIVND come from the germline V gene (reference sequence). Trimming shortened V by 5 bases and J by 7 bases, and 15 bases separated the two germline ends. The CDR3 sequence: CASSSRDGWNSPLHF. For the CDR3, the DNA is TGTGCCAGTAGTTCCAGGGACGGATGGAATTCACCCCTCCACTTT.

This clone has a single count. The chain has TRBV3-1 (or the pseudogene TRBV3-2) and TRBJ2-3; 8 bases are a match to TRBD2. The CDR3 is made up of 16 amino acids. V lost 4 bases, J lost 2 bases, and 8 bases stayed unmatched. Germline CDR1 LGHDT, CDR2 YNNKEL (reference sequence). The CDR3 protein is CASSPIQAGATDTQYF. CDR3 in DNA: TGTGCCAGCAGCCCGATTCAAGCGGGAGCCACAGATACGCAGTATTTT.

The chain uses TRBV6-5 and TRBJ1-4; the D is unclear. Trimming shortened V by 5 bases and J by 5 bases, and 15 bases separated the two germline ends. The CDR3 runs 15 residues. The germline gives CDR1 MNHEY, CDR2 SVGAGI. The CDR3 loop reads CASSTGAGTNEKLFF. CDR3 DNA: TGTGCCAGCAGTACCGGCGCCGGAACAAATGAAAAACTGTTTTTT.

The chain employs TRBV7-2 and TRBJ1-5, with D maybe TRBD1 (6 bases). V shed 5 bases and J shed 3 bases, with 14 bases lying between them. The CDR3 extends over 15 amino acids. Germline lookup yields CDR1 SGHTA and CDR2 FQGNSA. The CDR3: CASSRSGGNNQPQHF. In DNA form, the CDR3 reads TGTGCCAGCAGCCGGAGTGGGGGCAACAATCAGCCCCAGCATTTT.

This chain connects TRBV5-5 to TRBJ2-2, with D perhaps TRBD2 (7 bases). CDR3 length: 18 amino acids. V was shortened by 1 base and J by 5 bases, with 21 bases between the two germline ends. The germline V gene encodes CDR1 SGHKS and CDR2 YYEKEE (reference sequence). CDR3: CASSLSPGGREGTGELFF. The CDR3 DNA is TGTGCCAGCAGCTTGTCCCCCGGGGGCAGGGAGGGAACCGGGGAGCTGTTTTTT.

This clone was seen just once. Its ends do not fully match the called genes, so a read error is possible. The chain is built from TRBV12-3 or TRBV12-4 and TRBJ1-3, with D unresolved. The CDR3 contains 12 residues. In DNA form, the CDR3 reads TGTGCCAGCAGTTCACAAGGGATCGGAGCACATTTT. It encodes CASSSQGIGAHF.

This clone was counted a single time. V and J are TRBV7-9 and TRBJ1-4, with D unclear. V was trimmed by 5 bases and J by 8 bases, leaving 9 bases between them. The germline gives CDR1 SEHNR, CDR2 FQNEAQ (reference sequence). The CDR3 is made up of 12 amino acids. The CDR3 DNA reads TGTGCCAGCAGCCCCGAATCCGAAAAACTGTTTTTT. This sequence encodes CASSPESEKLFF.

The chain combines TRBV29-1 with TRBJ1-6, with D possibly TRBD1 on 6 matching bases. This CDR3 spans 14 amino acids. Germline lookup yields CDR1 SQVTM and CDR2 ANQGSEA. V was clipped by 6 bases and J by 9 bases, with 18 bases between them. The CDR3: CSVAEAGEGSPLHF. The CDR3 coding sequence is TGCAGCGTGGCCGAGGCAGGGGAGGGTTCACCCCTCCACTTT.

The chain links TRBV7-8 to TRBJ1-6; TRBD1 matches 8 bases. Trimming at V came to 3 bases and at J to 0 bases, leaving 4 bases not matched to a gene. The CDR3 runs 17 residues. CDR1 and CDR2 from the germline V gene are SGHVS and FQNEAQ. CDR3 protein: CASSFRGPSSYNSPLHF. CDR3 nucleotides: TGTGCCAGCAGCTTCAGGGGGCCGAGCTCCTATAATTCACCCCTCCACTTT.

The rearrangement joins TRBV11-2 to TRBJ1-2; D is ambiguous. Germline CDR1 reads SGHAT; CDR2 reads FQNNGV. Between the trimmed V and J ends, which lost 2 bases and 7 bases, there was a span of 8 bases. This CDR3 contains 12 residues. CDR3 protein: CASSLNFGGYTF. The CDR3, as DNA: TGTGCCAGCAGCTTAAATTTTGGTGGCTACACCTTC.

The rearrangement links TRBV7-3 to TRBJ1-1, with 9 bases aligning to TRBD1. V shed 5 bases, J shed 12 bases, and the junction held 10 bases outside the gene matches. From germline, CDR1 is SGHTA and CDR2 FQGTGA. The CDR3 is 13 residues long. This CDR3 reads CASSPGQGRETFF. Written as DNA, the CDR3 is TGTGCCAGCAGCCCCGGACAGGGGAGGGAAACTTTCTTT. Combining the CDR3 with reference TRBV7-3 and TRBJ1-1 gives the whole variable domain GAGVSQTPSNKVTEKGKYVELRCDPISGHTALYWYRQSLGQGPEFLIYFQGTGAADDSGLPNDRFFAVRPEGSVSTLKIQRTERGDSAVYLCASSPGQGRETFFGQGTRLTVV.

The chain uses TRBV5-1 and TRBJ2-1, with 7 bases matching TRBD2. From germline, CDR1 is SGHRS and CDR2 YFSETQ. The CDR3 consists of 15 residues. The trim removed 4 bases at V and 0 bases at J, leaving 4 bases unmatched. CDR3 sequence reads: CASSRGVSSYNEQFF. The CDR3, as DNA: TGCGCCAGCAGCCGGGGGGTTAGCTCCTACAATGAGCAGTTCTTC.